This T cell receptor (beta chain) was sequenced during a study of T-cell memory formation after mild COVID-19. TCRdb redid the calling of the 5' RACE reads with MiXCR, one entry per CDR3 protein. The table records 300,000 or so distinct CDR3 sequences, approximately 16% of them present only once. The sequence was collected from a young man who had mild COVID-19 (a few samples of this study predate the infection). Cell type and time point are not known. Material for sequencing was PBMCs or a T cell subset sorted from them (not recorded which).

The CDR3 sequence is CSAMGGANYNEQFF. The CDR3 nucleotides are TGCAGTGCTATGGGGGGCGCTAACTACAATGAGCAGTTCTTC. The chain joins TRBV20-1 to TRBJ2-1, with D tentatively TRBD1 or TRBD2 (6 bases each). The ends were cut back, 4 bases at V and 3 bases at J, with 13 bases in the middle. CDR1 and CDR2 from the germline V gene are DFQATT and SNEGSKA (reference sequence). This CDR3 has 14 residues.